This TCR beta chain was sequenced for a study of breast tumors, draining lymph nodes, adjacent tissues. Study results and limitations: Luminal-like breast cancer showed significantly higher tumor–nontumor repertoire similarity than basal-like. Tumors had less TCR diversity than lymph nodes, more than nontumor tissue. Most tumor T cells seemingly derive from lymph node, then expand in tumor.

MiXCR, run by TCRdb on the multiplex PCR reads, gives a single entry per CDR3 protein. The repertoire holds tens of thousands of distinct CDR3 sequences, roughly 32% seen once, with roughly 10% in the top ten. This clonotype was found once. As yet, its antigen is unknown. This could be a read error, since a much larger clone is one nucleotide away. The receptor was isolated from a female donor with breast cancer. Some clones in this sample may be carry-over from other donors' samples. The sample consisted of breast tumor tissue.

The chain's CDR3 is CASSLIPRTGTNVLTF. The DNA of the CDR3 is TGCGCCAGCAGCTTAATACCCCGGACCGGGACCAACGTCCTGACTTTC. The chain links TRBV5-1 to TRBJ2-6; D may be TRBD2 (5 bases). CDR1 is SGHRS, CDR2 YFSETQ, per germline. V was shortened by 2 bases and J by 8 bases, with 17 bases between the two germline ends. The CDR3 has 16 amino acids.